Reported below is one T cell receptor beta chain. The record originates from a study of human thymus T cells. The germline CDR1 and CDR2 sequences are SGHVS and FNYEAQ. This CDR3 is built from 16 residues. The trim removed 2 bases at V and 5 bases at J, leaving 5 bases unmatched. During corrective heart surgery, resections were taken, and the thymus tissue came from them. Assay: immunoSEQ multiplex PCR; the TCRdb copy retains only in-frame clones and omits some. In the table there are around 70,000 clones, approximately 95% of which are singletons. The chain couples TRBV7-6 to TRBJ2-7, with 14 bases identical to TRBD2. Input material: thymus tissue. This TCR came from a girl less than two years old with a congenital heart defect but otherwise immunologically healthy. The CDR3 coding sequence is TGTGCCAGCAGCTTAACGGGACTAGCGGGAGCCCACGAGCAGTACTTC. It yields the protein CASSLTGLAGAHEQYF. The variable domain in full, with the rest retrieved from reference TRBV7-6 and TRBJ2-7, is GAGVSQSPRYKVTKRGQDVALRCDPISGHVSLYWYRQALGQGPEFLTYFNYEAQQDKSGLPNDRFSAERPEGSISTLTIQRTEQRDSAMYRCASSLTGLAGAHEQYFGPGTRLTVT.